The clone carrying this TCR beta chain has more than one count but fewer than ten. Its cognate antigen is unknown. Other DNA sequences within the sample encode an identical CDR3. Healthy people donating bone marrow made up the donors. The sample belongs to a study of cytomegalovirus exposure and HLA in healthy donors. The PCR was carried out with 60 Vbeta primers and 13 Jbeta primers. Produced via immunoSEQ multiplex PCR; TCRdb's table is partial and in-frame only. Of approximately 130,000 clones in the sample, approximately 60% were seen once. General observations from the study: In an earlier analysis, most TCR beta V segments were productive about 87% or about 30% of the time. HLA-A and HLA-B allele assignments for most subjects were reportedly predicted accurately using TCR beta sequences.

Sequenced material: PBMCs. The TCR was taken from a woman in her forties in good health and CMV-seronegative.

Written as DNA, the CDR3 is TGCGCCAGCAGCCAAGGGCAGGGGGCTAACTATGGCTACACCTTC. Protein product: CASSQGQGANYGYTF. The J gene is TRBJ1-2, the V gene TRBV4-3, with TRBD1 identical over 7 bases. Losses at the gene ends were 1 base for V and 0 bases for J; bases not matched to a gene: 2. The CDR3 loop spans 15 amino acids. Germline CDR1 LGHNA, CDR2 YSLEER.